The table lists the clone carrying this TCR beta chain with many counts. Its cognate antigen is unknown. The missing CDR3 end, 3 residues past where the read stops, is filled in from the germline J gene. The record originates from a study of T cell clonality in common variable immunodeficiency. Measured with immunoSEQ multiplex PCR; TCRdb has only the in-frame clones, and not every one. The table lists approximately 42,000 clones, with no singletons. Broader study findings: Repertoire-complication correlations in CVID were limited by patient heterogeneity. Fewer deletions and N-nucleotide insertions were reportedly seen in common variable immunodeficiency TCR beta sequences. The cause of increased CVID clonality remains unclear without subpopulation sequencing.

This CDR3 spans 15 amino acids. Germline values: CDR1 SGHRS, CDR2 YFSETQ. Sequences were obtained from peripheral blood mononuclear cells. The chain uses TRBV5-1 and TRBJ1-2; D perhaps matches TRBD1 (5 bases). This receptor was taken from a person between 18 and 75 years old in good health. Here the CDR3 reads CASSLAQGSQRGYTF. The CDR3 bases that were read are TGCGCCAGCAGCTTGGCCCAGGGCTCCCAACGGGGC.